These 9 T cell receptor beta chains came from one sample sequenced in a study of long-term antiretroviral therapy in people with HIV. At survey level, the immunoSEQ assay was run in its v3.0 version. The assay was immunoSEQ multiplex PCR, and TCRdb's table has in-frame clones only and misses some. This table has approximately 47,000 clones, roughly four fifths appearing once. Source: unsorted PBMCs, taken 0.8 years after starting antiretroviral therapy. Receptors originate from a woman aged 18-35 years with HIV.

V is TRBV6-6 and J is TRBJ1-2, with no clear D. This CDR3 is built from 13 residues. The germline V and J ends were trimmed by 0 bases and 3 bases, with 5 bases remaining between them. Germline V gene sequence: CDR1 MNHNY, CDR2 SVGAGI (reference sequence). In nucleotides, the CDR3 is TGTGCCAGCAGTTACTCGATACACTATGGCTACACCTTC. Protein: CASSYSIHYGYTF.

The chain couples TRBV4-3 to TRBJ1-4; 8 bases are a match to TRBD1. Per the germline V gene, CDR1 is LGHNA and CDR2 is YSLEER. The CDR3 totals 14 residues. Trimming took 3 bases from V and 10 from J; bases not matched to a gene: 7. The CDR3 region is CASSQDRVAGKLFF. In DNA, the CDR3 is TGCGCCAGCAGCCAGGACAGGGTAGCGGGAAAACTGTTTTTT.

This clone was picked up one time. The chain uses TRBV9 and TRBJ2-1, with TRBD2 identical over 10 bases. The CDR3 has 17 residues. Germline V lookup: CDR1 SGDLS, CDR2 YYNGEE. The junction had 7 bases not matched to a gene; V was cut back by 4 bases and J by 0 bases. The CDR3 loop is CASSSSGSLPSYNEQFF. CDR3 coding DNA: TGTGCCAGCAGCTCTAGCGGGAGTCTCCCCTCCTACAATGAGCAGTTCTTC. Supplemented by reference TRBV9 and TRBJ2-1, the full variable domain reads DSGVTQTPKHLITATGQRVTLRCSPRSGDLSVYWYQQSLDQGLQFLIQYYNGEERAKGNILERFSAQQFPDLHSELNLSSLELGDSALYFCASSSSGSLPSYNEQFFGPGTRLTVL.

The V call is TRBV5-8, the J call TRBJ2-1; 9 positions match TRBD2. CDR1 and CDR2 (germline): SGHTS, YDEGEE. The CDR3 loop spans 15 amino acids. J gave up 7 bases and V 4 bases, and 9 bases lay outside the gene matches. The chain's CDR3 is CASSPGTSFLNEQFF. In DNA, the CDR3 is TGTGCCAGCAGCCCAGGGACTAGCTTTTTGAATGAGCAGTTCTTC.

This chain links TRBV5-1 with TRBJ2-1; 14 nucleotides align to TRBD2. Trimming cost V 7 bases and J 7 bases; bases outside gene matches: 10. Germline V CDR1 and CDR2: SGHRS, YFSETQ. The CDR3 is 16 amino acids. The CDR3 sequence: CASGETGTSGRNEQFF. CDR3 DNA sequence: TGCGCCAGCGGCGAGACGGGGACTAGCGGGAGAAATGAGCAGTTCTTC.

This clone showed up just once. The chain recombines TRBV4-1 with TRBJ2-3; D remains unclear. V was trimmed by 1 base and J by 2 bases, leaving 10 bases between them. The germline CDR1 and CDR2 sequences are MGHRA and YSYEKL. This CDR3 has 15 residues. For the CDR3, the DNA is TGCGCCAGCAGCCAAGCAGCGCTATACACAGATACGCAGTATTTT. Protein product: CASSQAALYTDTQYF.

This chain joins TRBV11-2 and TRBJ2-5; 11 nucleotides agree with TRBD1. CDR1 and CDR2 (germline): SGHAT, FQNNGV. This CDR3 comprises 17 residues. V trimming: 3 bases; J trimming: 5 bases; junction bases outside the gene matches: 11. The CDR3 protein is CASSLFPGQGGLETQYF. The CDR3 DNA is TGTGCCAGCAGCTTGTTTCCGGGACAGGGGGGCCTGGAGACCCAGTACTTC.

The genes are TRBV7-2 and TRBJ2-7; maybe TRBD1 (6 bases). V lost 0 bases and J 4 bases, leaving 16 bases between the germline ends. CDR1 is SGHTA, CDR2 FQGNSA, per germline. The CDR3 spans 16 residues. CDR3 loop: CASSLAPGQGMYEQYF. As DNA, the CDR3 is TGTGCCAGCAGCTTAGCCCCGGGTCAGGGGATGTACGAGCAGTACTTC.

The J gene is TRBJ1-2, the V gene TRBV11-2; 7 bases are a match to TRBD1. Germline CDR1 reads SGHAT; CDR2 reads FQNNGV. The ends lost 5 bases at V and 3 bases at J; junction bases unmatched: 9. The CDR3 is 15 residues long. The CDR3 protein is CASSRDRVSDYGYTF. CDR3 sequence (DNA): TGTGCCAGCAGCCGAGACAGGGTTAGCGACTATGGCTACACCTTC.